The 20 T cell receptor beta chains in this list originate from one sample, sequenced in a study of neurological immune-mediated disorders. TCRdb re-called the 5' RACE reads with MiXCR, one entry per CDR3 protein. The sample has some 29,000 distinct CDR3 sequences, roughly 12% seen once; the top ten hold 5.8%. Sequenced: PBMCs. The source is a woman in her sixties in good health.

This clonotype has at least ten counts. The gene calls are TRBV7-2 and TRBJ2-7, with TRBD1 as a possible D gene (5 bases). Germline V lookup: CDR1 SGHTA, CDR2 FQGNSA. The CDR3 sequence is 12 residues long. V dropped 5 bases and J dropped 3 bases, with 8 bases sitting between them. The CDR3 region is CASSPQVYEQYF. The CDR3 DNA is TGTGCCAGCAGCCCACAGGTCTACGAGCAGTACTTC.

This clonotype was observed at least ten times. J is TRBJ1-1 and V is TRBV3-1, with 12 bases that match TRBD1. The CDR3 extends over 13 amino acids. Germline V CDR1 and CDR2: LGHDT, YNNKEL (reference sequence). The ends lost 6 bases at V and 11 bases at J; junction bases unmatched: 7. The CDR3 coding sequence is TGTGCCAGCAGTCCCGGGACAGGGGGCGCGGCTTTCTTT. Translation: CASSPGTGGAAFF.

Many counts were recorded for this clonotype. The rearrangement joins TRBV3-1 to TRBJ1-2; D is uncertain. Germline CDR1 reads LGHDT; CDR2 reads YNNKEL (reference sequence). The CDR3 runs 16 residues. Trimming took off 1 base at V and 2 bases at J, with 14 bases between the two ends. CDR3 amino acids: CASSQVQSLMNYGYTF. CDR3 sequence (DNA): TGTGCCAGCAGCCAAGTTCAGAGTCTGATGAACTATGGCTACACCTTC.

This clonotype occurred many times. This rearrangement joins TRBV7-2 to TRBJ1-2; tentative D call: TRBD1 (5 bases). V was clipped by 5 bases and J by 6 bases, with 19 bases between them. CDR3 length: 15 residues. Germline V lookup: CDR1 SGHTA, CDR2 FQGNSA. The CDR3 DNA sequence: TGTGCCAGCAGCCTTCCTTGGGGGTCGGAGGATGGCTACACCTTC. Its translation is CASSLPWGSEDGYTF.

The table lists this clonotype with many counts. V gene TRBV11-2 combines with J gene TRBJ1-2, with 10 bases matching TRBD1. CDR1 and CDR2 (germline): SGHAT, FQNNGV. V dropped 4 bases and J dropped 7; count of bases not matched to a gene: 9. This CDR3 is 15 amino acids long. In DNA form, the CDR3 reads TGTGCCAGCAGCTCCCCGCGACAGGGGGCGCGTGGCTACACCTTC. Translation: CASSSPRQGARGYTF.

The sample holds many counts of this clonotype. The chain joins TRBV29-1 to TRBJ2-5, with D hard to call. Germline V gene lookup returns CDR1 SQVTM and CDR2 ANQGSEA. V was trimmed by 6 bases and J by 5 bases, leaving 10 bases between them. The CDR3 is 11 residues long. The CDR3 reads CSVSWSETQYF. CDR3 sequence (DNA): TGCAGCGTGAGTTGGAGTGAGACCCAGTACTTC.

This clonotype was counted many times. In nucleotides, the CDR3 is TGTGCCAGCAGTTTCCTGCCGATAGGCTCCTACGAGCAGTACTTC. Amino acid sequence: CASSFLPIGSYEQYF. This chain uses TRBV27 with TRBJ2-7; D call uncertain. CDR1 and CDR2 from the germline V gene are MNHEY and SMNVEV (reference sequence). Between the trimmed V and J ends, which lost 3 bases and 0 bases, there was a span of 12 bases. The CDR3 loop spans 15 amino acids.

This clonotype was seen at least ten times. The rearrangement joins TRBV4-2 to TRBJ1-2; D is perhaps TRBD1 (5 bases). Germline values: CDR1 LGHNA, CDR2 YNFKEQ. V was clipped by 3 bases and J by 7 bases, with 15 bases between them. This CDR3 is built from 14 residues. The CDR3 sequence is CASSQTLGTGGYTF. CDR3 DNA: TGTGCCAGCAGCCAGACCCTAGGGACGGGTGGCTACACCTTC.

Regarding this clonotype: One base away lies a much larger clone, so this may be a sequencing read error. The chain combines TRBV2 with TRBJ1-6; D possibly corresponds to TRBD1 (6 bases). The CDR3 contains 14 residues. Germline V gene lookup returns CDR1 SNHLY and CDR2 FYNNEI. The CDR3 DNA reads as TGTGACAGCAGAGAGGGACACCTGAATTCACCCCTCCACTTT. This translates into CDSREGHLNSPLHF. The entire variable domain, with the rest obtained from reference TRBV2 and TRBJ1-6, is as follows: EPEVTQTPSHQVTQMGQEVILRCVPISNHLYFYWYRQILGQKVEFLVSFYNNEISEKSEIFDDQFSVERPDGSNFTLKIRSTKLEDSAMYFCDSREGHLNSPLHFGNGTRLTVT.

The chain joins TRBV18 to TRBJ2-5; TRBD1 might be the D (6 bases). The CDR3 totals 13 residues. Trimming shortened V by 3 bases and J by 2 bases, and 7 bases separated the two germline ends. CDR1 is KGHSH and CDR2 is LQKENI in the germline V gene. CDR3 region: CASSPGQQETQYF. In nucleotides, the CDR3 is TGTGCCAGCTCACCTGGACAGCAAGAGACCCAGTACTTC.

At least ten counts were recorded for this clonotype. V is TRBV7-2 and J is TRBJ1-2; possibly TRBD1 for D (6 bases). V lost 5 bases to trimming and J lost 3 bases, with 13 bases between them. Germline values: CDR1 SGHTA, CDR2 FQGNSA. This CDR3 is 14 amino acids long. The CDR3 DNA follows: TGTGCCAGCAGCCCGCTCAGGGGTGACTATGGCTACACCTTC. Amino acid sequence: CASSPLRGDYGYTF.

This clonotype came up many times. CDR3 amino acids: CASSLGRQPQHF. The CDR3 nucleotides are TGTGCCAGCAGCTTGGGCCGTCAGCCCCAGCATTTT. The V call is TRBV5-6, the J call TRBJ1-5; D gene uncertain. Germline CDR1 SGHDT, CDR2 YYEEEE. With 0 bases removed from V and 6 bases from J, the gap between germline ends came to 4 bases. The length of the CDR3 is 12 residues.

This clonotype has at least ten counts. The chain joins TRBV5-1 to TRBJ1-1; no clear D. Germline V gives CDR1 SGHRS, CDR2 YFSETQ. The CDR3 is made up of 15 amino acids. Trimming removed 4 bases at V and 6 bases at J, with 19 bases between. This CDR3 reads CASSPQGRFGAEAFF. The CDR3 DNA sequence: TGCGCCAGCAGCCCCCAAGGTCGGTTTGGGGCTGAAGCTTTCTTT.

This clonotype was counted at least ten times. V usage is TRBV20-1 and J usage is TRBJ2-1; 14 bases are a match to TRBD2. Germline CDR1 reads DFQATT; CDR2 reads SNEGSKA (reference sequence). This CDR3 is built from 17 residues. V lost 6 bases to trimming and J lost 4 bases; unmatched junction nucleotides: 11. CDR3 sequence reads: CSAPPLTSGGGYNEQFF. The CDR3 DNA reads as TGCAGTGCCCCCCCTTTGACTAGCGGGGGGGGTTACAATGAGCAGTTCTTC.

This clonotype was found many times. The chain links TRBV3-1 to TRBJ2-5, with 12 bases matching TRBD2. V was pared by 4 bases and J by 5 bases, with 2 bases of the junction left unmatched. From germline, CDR1 is LGHDT and CDR2 YNNKEL (reference sequence). There are 14 residues in the CDR3. In DNA, the CDR3 is TGTGCCAGCAGCCCTAGCGGGGGGGCGGAGACCCAGTACTTC. Amino acid sequence: CASSPSGGAETQYF.

As regards this clonotype: One base away lies a much larger clone, so this may be a sequencing read error. CDR3 DNA: TGTGCCAGCAGTCCTCGACAGGTTTTCAATAAGCCCCAGCATTTT. This encodes CASSPRQVFNKPQHF. The gene calls are TRBV6-2 or TRBV6-3 and TRBJ1-5; tentative D call: TRBD1 (6 bases). The CDR3 has 15 residues. Germline V lookup: CDR1 MNHEY, CDR2 SVGEGT.

This clonotype was seen many times. The chain has TRBV7-2 and TRBJ2-5, with 9 bases lining up with TRBD2. This CDR3 spans 16 amino acids. Germline V CDR1 and CDR2: SGHTA, FQGNSA. With V trimmed by 1 base and J by 4 bases, 7 bases remained unmatched. CDR3 sequence: CASSLERAGGGETQYF. CDR3 coding DNA: TGTGCCAGCAGCTTAGAGAGAGCGGGGGGTGGAGAGACCCAGTACTTC.

This clonotype came up many times. The chain joins TRBV4-1 to TRBJ2-1; D is unclear. Germline V lookup: CDR1 MGHRA, CDR2 YSYEKL. Between the trimmed V and J ends, which lost 4 bases and 7 bases, there was a span of 14 bases. The CDR3 contains 14 residues. In DNA, the CDR3 is TGCGCCAGCAGCCCCCTCGTGTTTGGGAATGAGCAGTTCTTC. The encoded protein is CASSPLVFGNEQFF.

This clonotype was observed many times. The chain employs TRBV10-3 and TRBJ2-3; D unresolved. V was cut by 6 bases and J by 5 bases, with 6 bases left in between. The V gene's germline CDR1 is ENHRY and CDR2 SYGVKD. The CDR3 consists of 11 residues. The CDR3 is CAISLGDTQYF. CDR3 DNA sequence: TGTGCCATCAGCCTAGGAGATACGCAGTATTTT.

V is TRBV19 and J is TRBJ1-1, with a weak D call TRBD1 (6 bases). Trimming removed 10 bases from V and 0 bases from J, with 12 bases in between. The germline gives CDR1 LNHDA, CDR2 SQIVND (reference sequence). The CDR3 sequence is 13 residues long. CDR3 in amino acids: CATTGNMNTEAFF. The DNA for the CDR3 is TGTGCCACCACAGGGAACATGAACACTGAAGCTTTCTTT.